One and the same sample provided the 24 T cell receptor beta chains below, sequenced in a study of CD8 T cells in ankylosing spondylitis. Via MiXCR, TCRdb re-called the 5' RACE reads, giving one row per CDR3 protein. In the table there are approximately 550,000 distinct CDR3 sequences, about 13% of which are singletons. Antigens of these TCRs are unknown. Study-wide results and limits: Blood of patients with ankylosing spondylitis appeared to be characterized by a TCR beta motif of about 8 highly homologous variants.

The sample was blood, either unsorted or a sorted T cell fraction (not recorded which). The receptors here all came from a male donor with ankylosing spondylitis.

The sample holds a few counts of this clonotype. A junction boundary mismatches the germline segment, possibly from a read error. V gene TRBV19 combines with J gene TRBJ2-1; D tentatively reads TRBD1 or TRBD2 (6 bases each). The CDR3 length is 14 residues. CDR1 and CDR2 from the germline V gene are LNHDA and SQIVND (reference sequence). Written as DNA, the CDR3 is TGTGCCAGTAGCCCCCGGGACTGGGGTAGGGGGAGACTCTTC. It is translated as CASSPRDWGRGRLF.

This chain links TRBV7-2 with TRBJ1-3; D uncertain. The CDR3 has 14 residues. The V gene's germline CDR1 is SGHTA and CDR2 FQGNSA. The germline V and J ends were trimmed by 5 bases and 3 bases, with 11 bases remaining between them. CDR3 sequence: CASSVMASGNTIYF. CDR3 DNA sequence: TGTGCCAGCAGCGTAATGGCTAGTGGAAACACCATATATTTT.

This clonotype was seen many times. This chain uses TRBV12-3 or TRBV12-4 with TRBJ2-7; maybe TRBD1 (6 bases). This CDR3 is 14 amino acids long. Trimming cost V 8 bases and J 7 bases, with 21 bases left between them. This chain's CDR3 is CASGVGQPSGEQYF. CDR3 bases: TGTGCCAGCGGGGTAGGACAGCCTTCGGGGGAGCAGTACTTC.

The table lists this clonotype with a few counts. This chain links TRBV3-1 with TRBJ2-7; unclear D gene. This CDR3 is built from 13 residues. The germline V gene encodes CDR1 LGHDT and CDR2 YNNKEL (reference sequence). V was trimmed by 4 bases and J by 0 bases, leaving 7 bases between them. CDR3 nucleotides: TGTGCCAGCAGCCGAATGCTCTCCTACGAGCAGTACTTC. The encoded protein is CASSRMLSYEQYF.

This clonotype was seen a handful of times. The chain employs TRBV14 and TRBJ2-1; a weak D match, TRBD2 (5 bases). CDR1 and CDR2 (germline): SGHDN, FVKESK. The V end lost 8 bases, the J end lost 0 bases, and 14 bases lay between the germline ends. The CDR3 is 15 amino acids. The CDR3 reads CASSPGISSYNEQFF. The CDR3 DNA is TGTGCCAGCTCCCCGGGGATTAGCTCCTACAATGAGCAGTTCTTC.

The genes are TRBV7-9 and TRBJ2-7; D not resolved. In germline, CDR1 is SEHNR, CDR2 FQNEAQ (reference sequence). Trimming pared 5 bases from V and 7 bases from J, leaving 12 bases between. The CDR3 extends over 12 amino acids. CDR3 bases: TGTGCCAGCAGCCCGCTTGGGTCTGAGCAGTACTTC. Protein product: CASSPLGSEQYF.

This clonotype was counted between two and nine times. The V call is TRBV5-1, the J call TRBJ1-1; the match to TRBD1 covers 7 bases. The CDR3 is made up of 15 amino acids. V lost 4 bases to trimming and J lost 4 bases; unmatched junction nucleotides: 10. Germline-derived CDR1 and CDR2 are SGHRS and YFSETQ. The CDR3 sequence is CASSATGTASTEAFF. For the CDR3, the DNA is TGCGCCAGCAGCGCGACCGGGACAGCTTCCACTGAAGCTTTCTTT.

This clonotype came up a few times. This rearrangement joins TRBV29-1 to TRBJ1-2; 9 nucleotides agree with TRBD1. This CDR3 is 14 amino acids long. V was clipped by 3 bases and J by 6 bases; unmatched bases: 8. CDR1 and CDR2 (germline): SQVTM, ANQGSEA. This CDR3 reads CSVETMGTGHGYTF. Written as DNA, the CDR3 is TGCAGCGTTGAGACTATGGGGACAGGGCATGGCTACACCTTC.

A few counts support this clonotype. The gene calls are TRBV20-1 and TRBJ2-1, with 12 bases matching TRBD2. Germline V CDR1 and CDR2: DFQATT, SNEGSKA (reference sequence). The V segment lost 5 bases and the J segment 7 bases; nucleotides outside the gene matches: 6. The CDR3 extends over 14 amino acids. The CDR3 spells CSAQTSGSVNEQFF. The CDR3 DNA reads TGCAGTGCTCAGACTAGCGGGAGTGTTAATGAGCAGTTCTTC.

This clonotype was seen a few times. The DNA of the CDR3 is TGCAGCGTTGAAGGCGTGGAGGGAACTGAAGCTTTCTTT. This encodes CSVEGVEGTEAFF. This chain uses TRBV29-1 with TRBJ1-1, with D uncertain. The germline V and J ends were trimmed by 1 base and 5 bases, with 11 bases remaining between them. The CDR3 is 13 residues long. The germline gives CDR1 SQVTM, CDR2 ANQGSEA.

This chain connects TRBV5-5 to TRBJ1-5; D is possibly TRBD1 (5 bases). Per the germline V gene, CDR1 is SGHKS and CDR2 is YYEKEE (reference sequence). V was pared by 1 base and J by 2 bases, with 10 bases between. The CDR3 runs 15 residues. This CDR3 is CASSLRWGGNQPQHF. The CDR3 DNA reads as TGTGCCAGCAGCTTGAGGTGGGGCGGCAATCAGCCCCAGCATTTT.

This clonotype showed up just a few times. The chain couples TRBV27 to TRBJ2-4, with 7 positions matching TRBD1. The length of the CDR3 is 14 residues. CDR1 is MNHEY, CDR2 SMNVEV, per germline (reference sequence). V shed 3 bases, J shed 9 bases, and the junction held 8 bases outside the gene matches. CDR3 sequence reads: CASSFDRDLVIQYF. The CDR3 DNA reads as TGTGCCAGCAGTTTTGACAGGGACCTAGTCATTCAGTACTTC.

This clonotype has just a few counts. This chain uses TRBV3-1 with TRBJ2-7; no reliable D call. V was trimmed by 1 base and J by 5 bases, leaving 9 bases between them. This CDR3 is 13 amino acids long. Germline CDR1 and CDR2: LGHDT and YNNKEL (reference sequence). In DNA, the CDR3 is TGTGCCAGCAGCCAAGTAACAGACAACGAGCAGTACTTC. This encodes CASSQVTDNEQYF.

The chain combines TRBV7-9 with TRBJ2-3; D not resolved. Germline loops: CDR1 SEHNR, CDR2 FQNEAQ (reference sequence). V was trimmed by 5 bases and J by 3 bases, leaving 18 bases between them. The CDR3 spans 16 residues. This chain's CDR3 is CASSTLGPVGTDTQYF. In nucleotides, the CDR3 is TGTGCCAGCAGCACCCTAGGGCCGGTGGGTACAGATACGCAGTATTTT.

This clonotype showed up just a few times. The gene calls are TRBV10-2 and TRBJ2-5; perhaps TRBD2 as D (7 bases). Between the trimmed V and J ends, which lost 6 bases and 4 bases, there was a span of 21 bases. Germline lookup yields CDR1 WSHSY and CDR2 SAAADI. The CDR3 extends over 16 amino acids. As DNA, the CDR3 is TGCGCCAGCAGCCGGGGGGACATCACACGGGGAGAGACCCAGTACTTC. Translating gives CASSRGDITRGETQYF.

The chain uses TRBV5-6 and TRBJ1-2; D not certain. This CDR3 has 10 residues. Germline loops: CDR1 SGHDT, CDR2 YYEEEE. Trimming removed 6 bases from V and 4 bases from J, with 4 bases in between. In DNA, the CDR3 is TGTGCCAGCAAAGGCTATGGCTACACCTTC. Translation gives CASKGYGYTF.

The chain carries TRBV7-9 and TRBJ1-2; D is unclear. The CDR3 sequence is 15 residues long. Between the trimmed V and J ends, which lost 3 bases and 4 bases, there was a span of 15 bases. Germline V gene lookup returns CDR1 SEHNR and CDR2 FQNEAQ (reference sequence). The CDR3 region is CASSFSETEAYGYTF. The CDR3 nucleotides read TGTGCCAGCAGCTTCTCGGAGACCGAGGCCTATGGCTACACCTTC.

The J gene is TRBJ1-1, the V gene TRBV20-1; D gene ambiguous. The CDR3 loop spans 14 amino acids. Trimming took off 5 bases at V and 3 bases at J, with 16 bases between the two ends. The germline V gene encodes CDR1 DFQATT and CDR2 SNEGSKA (reference sequence). CDR3 bases: TGCAGTGCTCCAGACCCCAGAAGGGACACTGAAGCTTTCTTT. The encoded protein is CSAPDPRRDTEAFF.

The chain uses TRBV3-1 and TRBJ2-1; 11 nucleotides line up with TRBD2. CDR3 length equals 15 residues. Germline loops: CDR1 LGHDT, CDR2 YNNKEL (reference sequence). J was trimmed by 8 bases and V by 1 base; bases with no gene match: 4. CDR3 amino acids: CASSQASGGWDEQFF. The CDR3 nucleotides read TGTGCCAGCAGCCAAGCTAGCGGGGGGTGGGATGAGCAGTTCTTC.

The sample holds a few counts of this clonotype. The chain combines TRBV24-1 with TRBJ2-7; D is undetermined. Germline assignment: CDR1 KGHDR and CDR2 SFDVKD. The CDR3 runs 15 residues. With 1 base removed from V and 0 bases from J, the gap between germline ends came to 9 bases. CDR3 sequence (DNA): TGTGCCACCAGTGATTTCAGCTCCCACTCCTACGAGCAGTACTTC. Protein: CATSDFSSHSYEQYF.

This clonotype has just a few counts. The rearrangement joins TRBV11-2 to TRBJ2-3, with D perhaps matching TRBD1 (6 bases). The CDR3 is 17 amino acids. Germline V gives CDR1 SGHAT, CDR2 FQNNGV. V was pared by 5 bases and J by 0 bases, with 18 bases between. CDR3 DNA: TGTGCCAGCAGCCTCGTCCGGGACACCTATAGCACAGATACGCAGTATTTT. Translated: CASSLVRDTYSTDTQYF.

V usage is TRBV15 and J usage is TRBJ2-3, with 8 positions matching TRBD2. CDR1 LNHNV and CDR2 YYDKDF come from the germline V gene (reference sequence). The CDR3 length is 15 residues. J lost 9 bases, V lost 1 base, and 9 bases had no gene match. CDR3 sequence reads: CATSRAGLDGSTQYF. CDR3 sequence (DNA): TGTGCCACCAGCAGAGCGGGACTAGATGGTTCCACGCAGTATTTT.

This clonotype has just a few counts. The genes are TRBV12-5 and TRBJ2-3, with D uncertain. CDR3 length: 14 residues. V lost 7 bases, J lost 6 bases, and 17 bases lay in between. Germline V gene data show CDR1 as LGHNT and CDR2 as FRNRAP. The CDR3 DNA follows: TGTGCTAGTGCCCTTGGATCCTCGGCGGATACGCAGTATTTT. This codes for CASALGSSADTQYF.

In its sample, this clonotype was seen a few times. The gene calls are TRBV20-1 and TRBJ2-1, with D unresolved. The CDR3 contains 11 residues. Germline V gene lookup returns CDR1 DFQATT and CDR2 SNEGSKA (reference sequence). Trimming pared 6 bases from V and 8 bases from J, leaving 11 bases between. CDR3 in amino acids: CSASSRDEQFF. Written as DNA, the CDR3 is TGCAGTGCGAGCTCTAGGGATGAGCAGTTCTTC.